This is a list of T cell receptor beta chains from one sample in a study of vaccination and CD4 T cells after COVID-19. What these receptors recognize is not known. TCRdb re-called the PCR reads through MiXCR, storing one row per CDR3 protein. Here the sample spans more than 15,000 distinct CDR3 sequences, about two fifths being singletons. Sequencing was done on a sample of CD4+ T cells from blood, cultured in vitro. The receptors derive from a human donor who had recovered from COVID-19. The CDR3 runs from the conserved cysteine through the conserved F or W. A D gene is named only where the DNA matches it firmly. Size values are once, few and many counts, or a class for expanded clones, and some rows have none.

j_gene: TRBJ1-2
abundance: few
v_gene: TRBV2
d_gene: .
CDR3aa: CASSQPNYGYTF
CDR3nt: TGTGCCAGCAGTCAGCCAAACTATGGCTACACCTTC

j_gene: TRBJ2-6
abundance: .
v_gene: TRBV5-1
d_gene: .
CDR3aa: CASSWGSNSGANVLTF
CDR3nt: TGCGCCAGCAGCTGGGGGTCAAACTCTGGGGCCAACGTCCTGACTTTC

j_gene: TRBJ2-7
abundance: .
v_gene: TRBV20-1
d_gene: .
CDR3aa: CSASRQVLNEQYF
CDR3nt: TGCAGTGCTAGTAGACAGGTTCTGAACGAGCAGTACTTC

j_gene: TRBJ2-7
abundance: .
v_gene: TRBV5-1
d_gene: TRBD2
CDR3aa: CASSFMTSGAYEQYF
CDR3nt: TGCGCCAGCAGCTTTATGACTAGCGGAGCCTACGAGCAGTACTTC

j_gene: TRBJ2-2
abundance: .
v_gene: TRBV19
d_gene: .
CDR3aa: CASSIQGSGELFF
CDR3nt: TGTGCCAGTAGTATTCAGGGGTCCGGGGAGCTGTTTTTT

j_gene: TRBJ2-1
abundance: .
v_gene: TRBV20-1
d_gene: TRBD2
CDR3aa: CSARDTSGGLVQFF
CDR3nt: TGCAGTGCTAGAGATACTAGCGGGGGTCTTGTGCAGTTCTTC

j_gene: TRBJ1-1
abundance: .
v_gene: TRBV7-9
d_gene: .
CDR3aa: CASSFVVNTEAFF
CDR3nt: TGTGCCAGCAGCTTCGTAGTGAACACTGAAGCTTTCTTT

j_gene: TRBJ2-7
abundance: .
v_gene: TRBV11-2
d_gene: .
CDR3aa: CASSDKGPALTEQYF
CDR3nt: TGTGCCAGCAGCGATAAGGGCCCAGCCCTGACCGAGCAGTACTTC

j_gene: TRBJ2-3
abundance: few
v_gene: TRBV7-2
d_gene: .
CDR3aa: CASSPRQEGTQYF
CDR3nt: TGTGCCAGCAGCCCTAGACAGGAGGGTACGCAGTATTTT

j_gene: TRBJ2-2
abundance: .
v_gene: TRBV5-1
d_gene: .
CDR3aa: CASSLTRANTGELFF
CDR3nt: TGCGCCAGCAGTCTAACCAGGGCGAACACCGGGGAGCTGTTTTTT

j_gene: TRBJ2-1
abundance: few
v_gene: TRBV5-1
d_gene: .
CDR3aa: CASSLVAGASYNEQFF
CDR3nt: TGCGCCAGCAGCTTGGTTGCGGGGGCCTCCTACAATGAGCAGTTCTTC

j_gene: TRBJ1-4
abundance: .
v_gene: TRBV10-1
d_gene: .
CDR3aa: CAITDSTNEKLFF
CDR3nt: TGCGCCATCACGGATTCAACTAATGAAAAACTGTTTTTT

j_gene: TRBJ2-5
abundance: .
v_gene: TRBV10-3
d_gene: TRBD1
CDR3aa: CAISGTGGGQETQYF
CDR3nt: TGTGCCATCAGCGGGACAGGTGGGGGTCAAGAGACCCAGTACTTC

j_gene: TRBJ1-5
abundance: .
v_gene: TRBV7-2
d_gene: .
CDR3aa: CASSLGAGVDQPQHF
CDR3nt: TGTGCCAGCAGCTTAGGGGCCGGGGTAGATCAGCCCCAGCATTTT

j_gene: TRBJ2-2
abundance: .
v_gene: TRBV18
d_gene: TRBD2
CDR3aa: CASSPAGGGTGELFF
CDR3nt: TGTGCCAGCTCACCAGCGGGAGGAGGCACCGGGGAGCTGTTTTTT

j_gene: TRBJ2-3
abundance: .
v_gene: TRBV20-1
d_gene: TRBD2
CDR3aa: CSAKGLAGGGDTQYF
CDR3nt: TGCAGTGCCAAGGGACTAGCGGGAGGCGGAGATACGCAGTATTTT

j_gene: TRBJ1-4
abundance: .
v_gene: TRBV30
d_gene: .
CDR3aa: CAWSAGTSNEKLFF
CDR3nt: TGTGCCTGGAGCGCCGGGACATCGAATGAAAAACTGTTTTTT

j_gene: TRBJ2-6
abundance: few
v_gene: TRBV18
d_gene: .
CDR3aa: CASSPLDSSGANVLTF
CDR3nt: TGTGCCAGCTCACCACTGGACAGCTCTGGGGCCAACGTCCTGACTTTC

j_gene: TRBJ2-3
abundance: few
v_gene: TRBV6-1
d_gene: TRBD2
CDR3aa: CATGTSGADTQYF
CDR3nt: TGTGCCACCGGGACTAGCGGAGCAGATACGCAGTATTTT

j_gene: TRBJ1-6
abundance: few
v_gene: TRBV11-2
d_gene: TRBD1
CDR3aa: CASSLGGTGNNSPLHF
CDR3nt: TGTGCCAGCAGCTTAGGCGGGACAGGCAATAATTCACCCCTCCACTTT

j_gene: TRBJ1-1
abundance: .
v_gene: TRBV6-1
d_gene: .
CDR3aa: CASSSFRGTEAFF
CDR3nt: TGTGCCAGCAGCTCCTTCAGGGGCACTGAAGCTTTCTTT

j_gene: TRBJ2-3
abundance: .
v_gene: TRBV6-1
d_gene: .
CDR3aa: CASRKSSGAGGTQYF
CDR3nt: TGTGCCAGCAGGAAATCTAGCGGAGCAGGGGGTACGCAGTATTTT

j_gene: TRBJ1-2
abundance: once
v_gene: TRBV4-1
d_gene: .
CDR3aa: CASSQDGSPYGYTF
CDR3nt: TGCGCCAGCAGCCAAGACGGATCACCTTATGGCTACACCTTC

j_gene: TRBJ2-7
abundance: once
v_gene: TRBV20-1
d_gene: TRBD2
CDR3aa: CSASGAGGTSYEQYF
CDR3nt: TGCAGTGCTAGCGGCGCGGGGGGTACCTCCTACGAGCAGTACTTC

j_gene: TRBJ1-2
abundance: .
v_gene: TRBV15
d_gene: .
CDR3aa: CATFGWPWGYTF
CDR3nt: TGTGCCACATTTGGGTGGCCCTGGGGCTACACCTTC

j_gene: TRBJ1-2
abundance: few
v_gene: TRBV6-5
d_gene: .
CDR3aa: CASSYRQDRYGYTF
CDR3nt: TGTGCCAGCAGTTACCGACAGGACCGCTATGGCTACACCTTC

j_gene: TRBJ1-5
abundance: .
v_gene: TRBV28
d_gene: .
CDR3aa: CASNTNFGAGNQPQHF
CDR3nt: TGTGCCAGCAACACAAACTTCGGGGCAGGCAATCAGCCCCAGCATTTT

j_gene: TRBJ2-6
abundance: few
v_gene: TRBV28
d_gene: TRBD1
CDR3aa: CAIPGQGTSGANVLTF
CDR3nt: TGTGCCATTCCGGGACAGGGGACGTCTGGGGCCAACGTCCTGACTTTC

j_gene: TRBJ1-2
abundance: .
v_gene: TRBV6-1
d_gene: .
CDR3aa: CASSLDGNYGYTF
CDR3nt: TGTGCCAGCAGTCTTGACGGAAACTATGGCTACACCTTC

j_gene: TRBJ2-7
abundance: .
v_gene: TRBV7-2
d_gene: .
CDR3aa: CASSRNRGPYSYEQYF
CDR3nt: TGTGCCAGCAGCCGGAATCGGGGGCCCTACTCCTACGAGCAGTACTTC

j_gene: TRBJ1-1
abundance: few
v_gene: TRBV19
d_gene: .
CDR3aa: CASSTIRGTEAFF
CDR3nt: TGTGCCAGTAGTACCATCAGGGGAACTGAAGCTTTCTTT